This T cell receptor (beta chain) was documented in a study of T-cell memory formation after mild COVID-19. Many counts were recorded for this clonotype. What it binds is unknown. The germline CDR1 and CDR2 sequences are WSHSY and SAAADI. This CDR3 comprises 15 residues. V was cut by 2 bases and J by 5 bases, with 15 bases left in between. TCRdb processed the 5' RACE reads anew with MiXCR; each CDR3 protein has one entry. The top ten clones hold less than 30% of a sample with tens of thousands of distinct CDR3 sequences, 7% to 8% of them seen once. Study-level points and caveats: Later expanders leaned CD4+, whereas clones that contracted between day 15 and 85 were balanced CD4/CD8.

The sequenced material came from PBMCs or a T cell subset sorted from them (not recorded which). This TCR derives from a man between 18 and 35 years old who had mild COVID-19 (a few samples of this study predate the infection). Cell type and time point are not known. This chain joins TRBV10-2 and TRBJ1-1; TRBD1 might be the D (5 bases). The CDR3 region is CASSEHRGLGTEAFF. Written as DNA, the CDR3 is TGCGCCAGCAGTGAGCACCGGGGACTGGGGACTGAAGCTTTCTTT.